This T cell receptor beta chain emerged from a study of cytomegalovirus exposure and HLA in healthy donors. The CDR3 contains 12 residues. In germline, CDR1 is SQVTM, CDR2 ANQGSEA. V shed 0 bases and J shed 8 bases, with 10 bases lying between them. 60 Vbeta and 13 Jbeta primers were used in PCR. The method was immunoSEQ multiplex PCR; TCRdb's version includes in-frame clones alone and lacks a portion of them. The table shows around 170,000 clones, with 60% to 85% occurring only once. The sequence was collected from a man aged 35-49 years in good health and CMV-seronegative. The J gene is TRBJ1-2, the V gene TRBV29-1; weak D call: TRBD1 (5 bases). The sequenced sample was PBMCs. CDR3 nucleotides: TGCAGCGTTGAAGATGGGCGGGGGGGCTACACCTTC. Translating it yields CSVEDGRGGYTF.